Listed below are T cell receptor beta chains from one sample, sequenced in a study of beta chain features in type 1 diabetes. TCRdb's copy holds only in-frame clones and misses some; the assay was immunoSEQ multiplex PCR. The table includes approximately 140,000 clones, roughly 10% detected once. Material: central memory CD4+ T cells from blood. The origin of the receptors is a man between 25 and 39 years old with type 1 diabetes. Each CDR3 is given with its conserved first and last residue. D genes are given only for firm matches. The listing skips clone size in some rows; elsewhere it reads once, few, many or a size class.

clone_size j_call d_call v_call cdr3_nt cdr3_aa
. TRBJ1-3 TRBD1 TRBV27 TGTGCCAGCAGACAGGGACAGGGCTTTGGAAACACCATATATTTT CASRQGQGFGNTIYF
. TRBJ1-1 . TRBV7-9 TGTGCCAGCAGCTTAGAGGGGGGGACCAGTGAAGCTTTCTTT CASSLEGGTSEAFF
. TRBJ1-1 . TRBV7-3 TGTGCCAGCAGCTTTAGGGGCGCGGACACTGAAGCTTTCTTT CASSFRGADTEAFF
. TRBJ2-5 . TRBV2 TGTGCCAGCAGCCAGGACACGTCTGGAGAGACCCAGTACTTC CASSQDTSGETQYF
. TRBJ1-1 TRBD1 TRBV15 TGTGCCACCAGCGGTCGACAGGGAGCTTCAGCTTTCTTT CATSGRQGASAFF
. TRBJ2-1 . TRBV11-3 TGTGCCAGCAGCTCAAGAGGGCAGGAGCAGTTCTTC CASSSRGQEQFF
few TRBJ2-1 TRBD1 TRBV19 TGTGCCAGTAGTACAGGGACAGCCGGCCATGAGCAGTTCTTC CASSTGTAGHEQFF
few TRBJ2-6 . TRBV6-1 TGTGCCAGCAGTGACCTGGGGGGGCCTGGGGCCAACGTCCTGACTTTC CASSDLGGPGANVLTF
. TRBJ2-7 TRBD1 TRBV4-3 TGCGCCAGCAGCCGAGAGACAGGGATTTACGAGCAGTACTTC CASSRETGIYEQYF
. TRBJ1-1 TRBD1 TRBV11-2 TGTGCCAGCAGCGACTACAGGGGATCGAACACTGAAGCTTTCTTT CASSDYRGSNTEAFF
few TRBJ1-2 TRBD1 TRBV7-2 TGTGCCAGCAGTAGACAGGGGGAGAGCTACACCTTC CASSRQGESYTF
. TRBJ2-7 TRBD1 TRBV5-4 TGTGCCAGCAGCCGTACAGGGGTCCCCTACGAGCAGTACTTC CASSRTGVPYEQYF
few TRBJ1-1 . TRBV2 TGTGCCAGCAGTACTAAAGGACAGATGGCTGAAGCTTTCTTT CASSTKGQMAEAFF
. TRBJ2-2 . TRBV5-6 TGTGCCAGCAGCTTGGCCGTCGGGGAGCTGTTTTTT CASSLAVGELFF
few TRBJ2-3 . TRBV7-9 TGTGCCAGCAGCCCCAGGGGATACACAGATACGCAGTATTTT CASSPRGYTDTQYF
. TRBJ1-5 . TRBV18 TGTGCCAGCTCACCGCGGGGGGTAGGCAATCAGCCCCAGCATTTT CASSPRGVGNQPQHF
. TRBJ1-5 TRBD1 TRBV7-2 TGTGCCAGCAGGACAGGGGATCAGCCCCAGCATTTT CASRTGDQPQHF
. TRBJ2-1 . TRBV7-3 TGTGCCAGCAGCGAAACAGGTAGTGAGCAGTTCTTC CASSETGSEQFF
few TRBJ1-6 . TRBV2 TGTGCCAGCCGCTATAATTCACCCCTCCACTTT CASRYNSPLHF
few TRBJ2-1 . TRBV5-6 TGTGCCAGCAGCTCTTATATCTCCTACAATGAGCAGTTCTTC CASSSYISYNEQFF
. TRBJ2-6 . TRBV27 TGTGCCAGCAGACTTAGCTCTGGGGCCAACGTCCTGACTTTC CASRLSSGANVLTF
few TRBJ1-2 . TRBV25-1 TGTGCCAGCAGTCGACCGACGGGATATGGCTACACCTTC CASSRPTGYGYTF
. TRBJ2-7 . TRBV6-5 TGTGCCAGCAGCCCTCGGGCCAGGGACGAGCAGTACTTC CASSPRARDEQYF
. TRBJ2-2 TRBD1 TRBV13 TGTGCCAGCAGTTTCAGACAGGGGAACACCGGGGAGCTGTTTTTT CASSFRQGNTGELFF
few TRBJ2-5 TRBD1 TRBV7-2 TGTGCCAGCAGCTTAGGGACTACCGGGACAGGACAAGAGACCCAGTACTTC CASSLGTTGTGQETQYF
few TRBJ1-5 . TRBV19 TGTGCCAGTATCTCAGGTACCTATAGCAATCAGCCCCAGCATTTT CASISGTYSNQPQHF
. TRBJ1-2 . TRBV21-1 TGTGCCAGCAGCAATCAGTCAGATACCTATGGCTACACCTTC CASSNQSDTYGYTF
. TRBJ1-5 . TRBV5-1 TGCGCCAGCAGCTTGGTGGGGGGGTCGGATCAGCCCCAGCATTTT CASSLVGGSDQPQHF
few TRBJ2-7 . TRBV15 TGTGCCACCAGCCGTCAAGGAGTTGGGGAGCAGTACTTC CATSRQGVGEQYF
. TRBJ1-1 . TRBV30 TGTGCCTCTCGGGGACTTTCGAACACTGAAGCTTTCTTT CASRGLSNTEAFF
few TRBJ2-3 TRBD2 TRBV4-2 TGTGCCAGCAGCCCGGGACTAGGGAACCCCCTGGGCACAGATACGCAGTATTTT CASSPGLGNPLGTDTQYF
few TRBJ2-1 . TRBV9 TGTGCCAGCAGCCGAATCGGGAACATTCACAATGAGCAGTTCTTC CASSRIGNIHNEQFF
few TRBJ2-5 . TRBV7-3 TGTGCCAGCAGCTTATCAGGAAGAGAGACCCAGTACTTC CASSLSGRETQYF
few TRBJ1-6 TRBD1 TRBV5-8 TGTGCCAGCAGCCAAGATCCGACAGGGGGAACGAATTCACCCCTCCACTTT CASSQDPTGGTNSPLHF
. TRBJ2-7 . TRBV4-3 TGCGCCAGCAGCCAAGAGAAGATAGCGGTGAACGAGCAGTACTTC CASSQEKIAVNEQYF
few TRBJ1-2 . TRBV4-3 TGCGCCAGCAGCCAAGACTCCGTGGGCGGCTACACCTTC CASSQDSVGGYTF
. TRBJ2-1 . TRBV28 TGTGCCAGCAGTTCTTACTCAGGCAATGAGCAGTTCTTC CASSSYSGNEQFF
few TRBJ2-7 TRBD1 TRBV29-1 TGCAGCGTGCGACAGGGGGCCAGTTACGAGCAGTACTTC CSVRQGASYEQYF
few TRBJ2-4 . TRBV5-1 TGCGCCAGCAGCTTGGACGGCAAAAACATTCAGTACTTC CASSLDGKNIQYF
. TRBJ1-5 . TRBV6-1 TGTGCCAGCAGTCCTCAGGAAAGGCCCCAGCATTTT CASSPQERPQHF
few TRBJ1-2 . TRBV4-1 TGCGCCAGCAGCCAAGATTTGCGGACAAGGTTCGTTGGCTACACCTTC CASSQDLRTRFVGYTF
. TRBJ2-2 . TRBV2 TGTGCCAGCAGGCGCTTAGTCGGGGAGCTGTTTTTT CASRRLVGELFF
. TRBJ2-3 . TRBV9 TGTGCCAGCAGCGTTCAGGGGTCCGGGGCAGATACGCAGTATTTT CASSVQGSGADTQYF
few TRBJ2-2 . TRBV11-2 TGTGCCAGCAGGGGGGCGGGTTACACCGGGGAGCTGTTTTTT CASRGAGYTGELFF
many TRBJ2-1 TRBD2 TRBV27 TGTGCCAGCAGCCAATGGGCTAGCGGGGGGCAGAGCTCCTACAATGAGCAGTTCTTC CASSQWASGGQSSYNEQFF
once TRBJ2-5 TRBD2 TRBV6-5 TGTGCCAGCAGACTAGCGGGAGATGAGACCCAGTACTTC CASRLAGDETQYF